The 8 T cell receptor beta chains below were found in one sample sequenced in a study of siplizumab effects on memory and regulatory T cells. This table comes from immunoSEQ multiplex PCR, and its TCRdb copy is limited to in-frame clones, with some not included. The sample consists of over 85,000 clones, nearly 95% of them appearing once. The sample taken for sequencing was non-Treg CD4+ T cells sorted from blood. The origin of the receptors is a human donor in good health.

The chain recombines TRBV6-6 with TRBJ2-1; D call uncertain. V lost 8 bases and J lost 7, with 6 bases in between. The CDR3 is 10 residues long. Germline values: CDR1 MNHNY, CDR2 SVGAGI (reference sequence). CDR3 sequence (DNA): TGTGCCAGCGGACGGAATGAGCAGTTCTTC. Translation: CASGRNEQFF.

CDR3 nucleotides: TGTGCCAGTAGTCCCCTTACCCTACCGGGGACCCCTGGAAACACCATATATTTT. It encodes CASSPLTLPGTPGNTIYF. The V gene is TRBV19, the J gene TRBJ1-3; TRBD1 might be the D (5 bases). The length of the CDR3 is 18 residues. Germline V gene sequence: CDR1 LNHDA, CDR2 SQIVND (reference sequence). Trimming removed 5 bases at V and 2 bases at J, with 22 bases between.

The rearrangement joins TRBV29-1 to TRBJ1-1, with 7 bases aligning to TRBD1. Germline-derived CDR1 and CDR2 are SQVTM and ANQGSEA. This CDR3 spans 13 amino acids. The J segment lost 6 bases and the V segment lost 8 bases, leaving 12 bases of the junction unmatched. The CDR3 region has the DNA TGCAGCCTGCACCAGACAGGGACTTCTGAAGCTTTCTTT. Protein product: CSLHQTGTSEAFF.

The chain joins TRBV29-1 to TRBJ2-5; D gene ambiguous. Germline V gene sequence: CDR1 SQVTM, CDR2 ANQGSEA. The germline V and J ends were trimmed by 7 bases and 1 base, with 10 bases remaining between them. The CDR3 is 12 amino acids. The CDR3 DNA reads as TGCAGCGCGAGTGGCAGCCAAGAGACCCAGTACTTC. Translated, it gives CSASGSQETQYF.

Remarks on this clone: Distinct nucleotide sequences in the sample also encode this CDR3. The chain uses TRBV19 and TRBJ2-1; 7 nucleotides line up with TRBD2. Germline CDR1 reads LNHDA; CDR2 reads SQIVND (reference sequence). The CDR3 is 18 amino acids. V lost 6 bases to trimming and J lost 3 bases; unmatched junction nucleotides: 17. The CDR3 loop is CASRTRVAGEQLYNEQFF. The CDR3 DNA sequence: TGTGCCAGTAGGACAAGGGTGGCGGGAGAACAGCTCTACAATGAGCAGTTCTTC.

The chain recombines TRBV2 with TRBJ2-7, with 9 bases identical to TRBD1. The CDR3 covers 14 residues. The germline gives CDR1 SNHLY, CDR2 FYNNEI. The junction had 8 bases not matched to a gene; V was cut back by 4 bases and J by 7 bases. The CDR3 DNA sequence: TGTGCCAGCAGTGTAGGGGACAGGGCTGGGGAGCAGTACTTC. It is translated as CASSVGDRAGEQYF.

As to this clone: A junction end diverges from the germline sequence, so it may reflect a read error. The chain joins TRBV30 to TRBJ1-2; D is unresolved. Per germline, CDR1 GTSNPN and CDR2 SVGIG (reference sequence). CDR3 length: 13 amino acids. The CDR3 nucleotides read TGTGCCGTCCAGGCACAGCTCCTAAACTTCCCGTCCTTC. Its protein product is CAVQAQLLNFPSF. The entire variable domain, with the rest obtained from reference TRBV30 and TRBJ1-2, is as follows: SQTIHQWPATLVQPVGSPLSLECTVEGTSNPNLYWYRQAAGRGLQLLFYSVGIGQISSEVPQNLSASRPQDRQFILSSKKLLLSDSGFYLCAVQAQLLNFPSFGSGTRLTVV.

V usage is TRBV4-3 and J usage is TRBJ2-1; 10 bases match TRBD2. V lost 1 base to trimming and J lost 6 bases; unmatched junction nucleotides: 6. This CDR3 has 16 residues. Germline values: CDR1 LGHNA, CDR2 YSLEER. The CDR3 bases are TGCGCCAGCAGCCAAGCCCCTAGCGGGAGTGGCAATGAGCAGTTCTTC. As protein: CASSQAPSGSGNEQFF.